The present entry profiles one T cell receptor beta chain with its context. The CDR3 runs to 15 residues. With 3 bases removed from V and 6 bases from J, the gap between germline ends came to 18 bases. The germline CDR1 and CDR2 sequences are LNHDA and SQIVND (reference sequence). These data come from a study of blood T cell repertoires in COVID-19. In the original workflow: Reference gene primer amplification gave nucleated cell count estimates. The protocol was immunoSEQ multiplex PCR, while the TCRdb copy is restricted to in-frame clones and leaves out a portion. D and trimming come from the DNA, and the V and J calls and clone size come from that table. The table includes tens of thousands of clones, roughly nine tenths detected once.

The TCR was taken from a human donor with active COVID-19. The donor label of this sample is uncertain. The chain employs TRBV19 and TRBJ2-7; tentative D call: TRBD2 (6 bases). Specimen: peripheral blood. The CDR3: CASSIRGTGETEQYF. DNA for the CDR3: TGTGCCAGTAGTATCCGTGGGACGGGGGAGACCGAGCAGTACTTC.